This T cell receptor beta chain was identified in a study of blood T cell repertoires in COVID-19. Study-level background: COVID-19 samples from acute and convalescent phases originated in the United States, Italy and Spain.

V was trimmed by 0 bases and J by 0 bases, leaving 14 bases between them. The CDR3 runs 16 residues. In germline, CDR1 is SQVTM, CDR2 ANQGSEA. The protocol was immunoSEQ multiplex PCR, while the TCRdb copy is restricted to in-frame clones and leaves out a portion. The sample lists roughly 92,000 clones; 90% were seen once. The source material was peripheral blood. The TCR was taken from a man in his forties or fifties with acute or convalescent COVID-19. This chain connects TRBV29-1 to TRBJ1-1; a possible D gene is TRBD1 (6 bases). CDR3 in DNA: TGCAGCGTTGAAGATCCTAGGGGGTTAATGAACACTGAAGCTTTCTTT. This encodes CSVEDPRGLMNTEAFF.